The sequence of this TCR beta chain was determined in a study of CD8+ T cells in alopecia areata. Study in general: Treated patients were dosed with oral tofacitinib, taking 5 to 10 mg twice daily. Findings and caveats of the study: Tofacitinib yielded significantly lower scalp clonality and fewer expanded CD8+ clones among the top 100. Sequences from scalp samples also cover resident alphabeta T cells of normal skin.

Germline V gene lookup returns CDR1 MGHRA and CDR2 YSYEKL. V lost 1 base, J lost 3 bases, and 1 base stayed unmatched. The CDR3 covers 14 residues. The treatment denotes: oral pan-JAK inhibitor, 5-10 mg twice daily. Extracted RNA was reverse transcribed, and the resulting cDNA served as sequencing template. The repertoire was sequenced with immunoSEQ multiplex PCR; TCRdb's copy has only in-frame clones and lacks some. The sample carries approximately 150,000 clones, around 83% recorded once. About this clone itself: Its antigen is undetermined.

The sequence was obtained from a human donor with alopecia areata. The chain recombines TRBV4-1 with TRBJ2-7; 9 bases match TRBD1. Material: CD8+ T cells sorted from blood, obtained at week 4, from a patient treated with tofacitinib. The CDR3 protein is CASSQAGQGYEQYF. CDR3 nucleotides: TGCGCCAGCAGCCAAGCGGGACAGGGCTACGAGCAGTACTTC.